The clone carrying this T cell receptor (beta chain) occurred a few times. This sample was included in a study of T-cell reconstitution after alpha-beta-depleted transplantation in children. The V gene's germline CDR1 is MNHEY and CDR2 SVGAGI. With V trimmed by 6 bases and J by 2 bases, 12 bases remained unmatched. There are 17 residues in the CDR3. The authors prepared the TCRbeta library with unique molecular identifiers. TCRdb reprocessed the PCR reads with MiXCR, giving one entry per CDR3 protein. The sample yields about 1,000,000 distinct CDR3 sequences, 25% to 35% seen once. This receptor was identified in a boy under three years old who had a stem cell transplant for SCID, so the T cells may come from the graft donor. The chain combines TRBV6-5 with TRBJ2-3; 9 positions match TRBD2. The source material was PBMCs, mostly from graft donor cells, sampled 360 days after TCRalphabeta/CD19-depleted stem cell transplant. The CDR3, as DNA: TGTGCCAGCAGACCTACCCTCGGGACTAGCAACACAGATACGCAGTATTTT. Protein: CASRPTLGTSNTDTQYF.